This TCR beta chain emerged from a study of blood T cell repertoires in COVID-19. About the research overall: The United States, Italy and Spain were the sources of the acute and convalescent COVID-19 samples. PBMCs, B-cell-depleted T cells, or T cells were the source of the cDNA or gDNA that made up the material.

As handled by the study authors: For nucleated cells, counts were estimated from reference gene primer amplification. This table comes from immunoSEQ multiplex PCR, and its TCRdb copy is limited to in-frame clones, with some not included. V and J calls and clone size are copied from that table; D and trimming were computed from the DNA. The sample contains about 150,000 clones, just under 85% of which appear only once. CDR3 length equals 14 residues. Trimming left V 5 bases short and J 1 base short, with 12 bases between. Per the germline V gene, CDR1 is MNHEY and CDR2 is SMNVEV (reference sequence).

Sequencing was performed on peripheral blood. The genes are TRBV27 and TRBJ2-7; D is possibly TRBD2 (5 bases). This TCR came from a woman aged 60 to 75 with acute or convalescent COVID-19. CDR3 sequence reads: CASSPRGISYEQYF. CDR3 bases: TGTGCCAGCAGTCCACGGGGTATTTCCTACGAGCAGTACTTC.